What follows are 20 T cell receptor beta chains derived from one specimen sequenced in a study of response to subunit inactivated influenza vaccine. TCRdb re-called the RT-PCR reads with MiXCR, one entry per CDR3 protein. The sample consists of more than 400,000 distinct CDR3 sequences, roughly 11% of them appearing once. The material was PBMCs from blood, obtained 45 days after vaccination. These receptors all stem from a man aged 50-60 years who received an inactivated influenza vaccine.

This clonotype was detected only a few times. The chain links TRBV10-2 to TRBJ2-4, with TRBD2 matching over 10 bases. Unmatched junction bases numbered 3, after V lost 6 bases and J lost 1 base. This CDR3 is 15 amino acids long. Germline CDR1 and CDR2: WSHSY and SAAADI. The CDR3 is CASRDSGGAKNIQYF. The CDR3 DNA reads as TGCGCCAGCAGAGATAGCGGGGGGGCCAAAAACATTCAGTACTTC.

The chain combines TRBV28 with TRBJ2-7; either TRBD1 or TRBD2 may fit D (5 bases each). Germline CDR1 reads MDHEN; CDR2 reads SYDVKM. The CDR3 sequence is 13 residues long. Trimming pared 6 bases from V and 4 bases from J, leaving 13 bases between. CDR3 residues: CASRIGTSYEQYF. CDR3 coding DNA: TGTGCCAGCAGGATCGGGACGAGTTACGAGCAGTACTTC.

This clonotype was counted between two and nine times. The V call is TRBV20-1, the J call TRBJ1-2, with D perhaps matching TRBD1 (6 bases). CDR3 size: 15 residues. Trimming stripped 2 bases from V and 4 bases from J, with 17 bases between. Looked up from germline, CDR1 is DFQATT and CDR2 is SNEGSKA (reference sequence). The CDR3 protein is CSARWLGASGYGYTF. For the CDR3, the DNA is TGCAGTGCTAGATGGCTGGGGGCGAGTGGCTATGGCTACACCTTC.

The rearrangement uses TRBV24-1 and TRBJ2-3, with TRBD2 matching 12 bases. This CDR3 is built from 17 residues. Trimming cost V 0 bases and J 6 bases; bases outside gene matches: 6. Germline CDR1 is KGHDR and CDR2 is SFDVKD. The CDR3 is CATSDLHTSGRPDTQYF. As DNA, the CDR3 is TGTGCCACCAGTGATTTGCACACTAGCGGGAGGCCCGATACGCAGTATTTT.

This clonotype has a count of ten or more. The chain couples TRBV30 to TRBJ1-2, with a possible D match to TRBD1 (5 bases). Trimming pared 5 bases from V and 7 bases from J, leaving 17 bases between. The germline V gene encodes CDR1 GTSNPN and CDR2 SVGIG (reference sequence). This CDR3 has 13 amino acids. The CDR3 protein is CAWSGQGGGGYTF. The CDR3 nucleotides are TGTGCCTGGTCTGGGCAGGGCGGCGGTGGCTACACCTTC.

The table lists this clonotype with a few counts. The V call is TRBV29-1, the J call TRBJ2-1; D perhaps matches TRBD2 (5 bases). The CDR3 spans 14 residues. Deletions cut 6 bases from V and 0 bases from J, with 12 bases between. The V gene's germline CDR1 is SQVTM and CDR2 ANQGSEA. The chain's CDR3 is CSVAHRGSYNEQFF. The DNA for the CDR3 is TGCAGCGTGGCACACCGGGGCTCCTACAATGAGCAGTTCTTC.

The rearrangement links TRBV4-1 to TRBJ1-5, with D perhaps TRBD1 (6 bases). Germline-derived CDR1 and CDR2 are MGHRA and YSYEKL. The CDR3 consists of 16 residues. The ends were cut back, 0 bases at V and 2 bases at J, with 11 bases in the middle. The CDR3 loop is CASSQDLGGGNQPQHF. In nucleotides, the CDR3 is TGCGCCAGCAGCCAAGATCTAGGGGGTGGCAATCAGCCCCAGCATTTT.

This clonotype was detected a few times. This chain uses TRBV28 with TRBJ2-1, with 8 bases identical to TRBD1. V gave up 6 bases and J gave up 6 bases; unmatched junction bases: 10. There are 15 residues in the CDR3. Germline V CDR1 and CDR2: MDHEN, SYDVKM. The DNA for the CDR3 is TGTGCCAGCAGCCCCATTCCCACAGGGGGCAATGAGCAGTTCTTC. This codes for CASSPIPTGGNEQFF. Based on the CDR3 plus reference TRBV28 and TRBJ2-1, the full variable domain is DVKVTQSSRYLVKRTGEKVFLECVQDMDHENMFWYRQDPGLGLRLIYFSYDVKMKEKGDIPEGYSVSREKKERFSLILESASTNQTSMYLCASSPIPTGGNEQFFGPGTRLTVL.

This chain joins TRBV5-6 and TRBJ2-5; weak D call: TRBD1 (5 bases). The V and J ends lost 7 bases and 5 bases respectively, with 15 bases between them. Germline assignment: CDR1 SGHDT and CDR2 YYEEEE. The CDR3 has 13 amino acids. The CDR3: CASGAISLETQYF. CDR3 DNA: TGTGCCAGCGGGGCCATTTCCCTCGAGACCCAGTACTTC.

The table lists this clonotype with many counts. The chain is built from TRBV7-2 and TRBJ2-5; 7 bases line up with TRBD2. Unmatched junction bases numbered 8, after V lost 8 bases and J lost 2 bases. The CDR3 extends over 14 amino acids. CDR1 and CDR2 from the germline V gene are SGHTA and FQGNSA. CDR3 sequence reads: CASGNVRGQETQYF. The CDR3 DNA sequence: TGTGCCAGCGGGAACGTGCGGGGGCAAGAGACCCAGTACTTC.

This clonotype was seen only a few times. The rearrangement uses TRBV20-1 and TRBJ2-7; 7 positions match TRBD2. V gave up 6 bases and J gave up 3 bases; unmatched junction bases: 11. There are 14 residues in the CDR3. The germline V gene encodes CDR1 DFQATT and CDR2 SNEGSKA (reference sequence). The CDR3 DNA sequence: TGCAGTGCCCCGGTGTTAGCGGGTTTCTACGAGCAGTACTTC. It is translated as CSAPVLAGFYEQYF.

The V call is TRBV6-5, the J call TRBJ1-3; D ambiguous. The CDR3 runs 14 residues. Germline V lookup: CDR1 MNHEY, CDR2 SVGAGI. Trimming shortened V by 0 bases and J by 4 bases, and 7 bases separated the two germline ends. The DNA for the CDR3 is TGTGCCAGCAGTTACTCGAAGAGAGGAAACACCATATATTTT. Amino acid sequence: CASSYSKRGNTIYF.

This clonotype was seen more than once but under ten times. V gene TRBV24-1 combines with J gene TRBJ2-1; TRBD2 matches at 10 bases. The germline gives CDR1 KGHDR, CDR2 SFDVKD. CDR3 length: 17 residues. Unmatched junction bases numbered 3, after V lost 2 bases and J lost 0 bases. The CDR3 coding sequence is TGTGCCACCAGTGATTGGACTAGCGGAAGCTCCTACAATGAGCAGTTCTTC. Its translation: CATSDWTSGSSYNEQFF.

This clonotype has only a few counts. The chain uses TRBV5-1 and TRBJ1-1; TRBD1 might be the D (6 bases). V was shortened by 1 base and J by 9 bases, with 13 bases between the two germline ends. CDR1 is SGHRS and CDR2 is YFSETQ in the germline V gene. The CDR3 spans 13 residues. CDR3 sequence reads: CASSLFQGQKAFF. The CDR3 DNA reads TGCGCCAGCAGCTTGTTCCAGGGGCAGAAAGCTTTCTTT.

The chain's CDR3 is CASSIKGRRDTGELFF. The CDR3 region has the DNA TGTGCCAGTAGTATAAAAGGTCGTCGGGACACCGGGGAGCTGTTTTTT. The rearrangement links TRBV19 to TRBJ2-2; D is uncertain. The CDR3 contains 16 residues. V shed 2 bases and J shed 3 bases, with 13 bases lying between them. Germline V gene data show CDR1 as LNHDA and CDR2 as SQIVND (reference sequence).

This clonotype has ten or more counts. The rearrangement uses TRBV29-1 and TRBJ1-5; D is undetermined. The CDR3 is 14 residues long. Germline V gene lookup returns CDR1 SQVTM and CDR2 ANQGSEA. The ends were cut back, 4 bases at V and 4 bases at J, with 14 bases in the middle. The DNA for the CDR3 is TGCAGCGTTGCCCCTAGTGGGGTAAATCAGCCCCAGCATTTT. Its translation is CSVAPSGVNQPQHF.

V gene TRBV6-6 combines with J gene TRBJ2-7; TRBD1 matches 8 bases. Per the germline V gene, CDR1 is MNHNY and CDR2 is SVGAGI (reference sequence). The CDR3 has 12 amino acids. V was pared by 6 bases and J by 6 bases, with 4 bases of the junction left unmatched. The CDR3 sequence is CASSFRGLEQYF. The CDR3 nucleotides are TGTGCCAGCAGCTTCAGGGGGCTCGAGCAGTACTTC.

The table lists this clonotype with a few counts. The chain joins TRBV6-4 to TRBJ2-1; 9 bases line up with TRBD2. V lost 3 bases to trimming and J lost 4 bases; unmatched junction nucleotides: 7. Germline CDR1 MRHNA, CDR2 SNTAGT. This CDR3 region has 16 residues. The CDR3 loop reads CASSEMSGGTYNEQFF. CDR3 nucleotide sequence: TGTGCCAGCAGTGAAATGAGCGGGGGGACTTACAATGAGCAGTTCTTC.

This clonotype was observed a few times. The J gene is TRBJ1-2, the V gene TRBV20-1; D gene ambiguous. The CDR3 contains 13 residues. V lost 3 bases, J lost 6 bases, and 14 bases lay in between. Germline V gene data show CDR1 as DFQATT and CDR2 as SNEGSKA (reference sequence). Written as DNA, the CDR3 is TGCAGTGCTAGTATCAGTTTGAGGGATGGCTACACCTTC. Protein: CSASISLRDGYTF.

This clonotype was seen at least ten times. The rearrangement links TRBV4-2 to TRBJ1-4, with D perhaps TRBD1 (6 bases). With 3 bases removed from V and 6 bases from J, the gap between germline ends came to 14 bases. This CDR3 spans 15 amino acids. Per the germline V gene, CDR1 is LGHNA and CDR2 is YNFKEQ. This CDR3 reads CASSQIQGSDEKLFF. The CDR3 nucleotides read TGTGCCAGCAGCCAGATACAGGGATCGGATGAAAAACTGTTTTTT.